The 8 T cell receptor beta chains in this list originate from one sample, sequenced in a study of technical replicates of blood from several donors. Only in-frame clones appear in the TCRdb table, and some are missing; sequencing was by immunoSEQ multiplex PCR. Of tens of thousands of clones in the sample, 90% to 95% are singletons; the top ten hold 4.7%. The specimen sequenced was PBMCs. These receptors came from a human donor in good health. Some clones in this sample may be carry-over from other donors' samples.

V gene TRBV7-6 combines with J gene TRBJ2-7, with 9 positions matching TRBD2. Germline CDR1 is SGHVS and CDR2 is FNYEAQ. V gave up 11 bases and J gave up 5 bases; unmatched junction bases: 13. The CDR3 runs 14 residues. CDR3 in amino acids: CAAGRGRATDEQYF. The DNA for the CDR3 is TGTGCCGCCGGGCGCGGGAGGGCCACGGACGAGCAGTACTTC.

A single count supports this clone. The genes are TRBV5-1 and TRBJ2-1; 7 bases match TRBD2. Looked up from germline, CDR1 is SGHRS and CDR2 is YFSETQ. The CDR3 totals 16 residues. V dropped 0 bases and J dropped 9; count of bases not matched to a gene: 12. DNA of the CDR3: TGCGCCAGCAGCTTGGGGGGCGCGGCTAGCGGTGGTGAGCAGTTCTTC. Amino acids: CASSLGGAASGGEQFF.

The chain employs TRBV6-1 and TRBJ2-2, with 7 bases lining up with TRBD2. The CDR3 is made up of 13 amino acids. CDR1 and CDR2 from the germline V gene are MNHNS and SASEGT. The V and J ends lost 9 bases and 1 base, in that order; junction bases with no gene match: 2. As DNA, the CDR3 is TGTGCCAGTCGGGAGGTGAACACCGGGGAGCTGTTTTTT. Translating it yields CASREVNTGELFF.

The CDR3 loop reads CASSLQGANEKLFF. DNA of the CDR3: TGTGCCAGCAGTCTACAGGGAGCTAATGAAAAACTGTTTTTT. The chain combines TRBV27 with TRBJ1-4; possible D gene TRBD1, 6 bases. Trimming took 5 bases from V and 3 from J, leaving 10 bases between them. This CDR3 spans 14 amino acids. CDR1 is MNHEY, CDR2 SMNVEV, per germline (reference sequence).

This sequence joins TRBV6-4 and TRBJ2-3, with 9 nucleotides matching TRBD2. This CDR3 is built from 17 residues. Germline V CDR1 and CDR2: MRHNA, SNTAGT. With V trimmed by 0 bases and J by 0 bases, 4 bases remained unmatched. The CDR3 is CASSDSASGDSTDTQYF. CDR3 nucleotide sequence: TGTGCCAGCAGTGACTCAGCTAGCGGGGATAGCACAGATACGCAGTATTTT.

This clone was counted a few times. The chain couples TRBV6-5 to TRBJ2-3; TRBD2 matches 7 bases. V dropped 6 bases and J dropped 4; count of bases not matched to a gene: 4. CDR3 length: 13 residues. CDR1 is MNHEY, CDR2 SVGAGI, per germline. This chain's CDR3 is CASRTGRSDTQYF. Here the CDR3 DNA reads TGTGCCAGCAGGACCGGGAGGTCAGATACGCAGTATTTT.

The table lists this clone with a count of one. Germline and junction disagree at one end, which may indicate a read error. The rearrangement uses TRBV11-2 and TRBJ1-2; D not certain. CDR3 length: 12 amino acids. Germline CDR1 is SGHAT and CDR2 is FQNNGV. The CDR3: CASSFAHRDGAF. CDR3 DNA sequence: TGTGCCAGCAGCTTCGCCCACCGGGATGGGGCCTTC.

The genes are TRBV9 and TRBJ1-3, with D hard to call. Per germline, CDR1 SGDLS and CDR2 YYNGEE. Trimming removed 3 bases at V and 0 bases at J, with 10 bases between. CDR3 length: 15 amino acids. CDR3 sequence (DNA): TGTGCCAGCAGCGCAGGCCCCGGCTCTGGAAACACCATATATTTT. Translating it yields CASSAGPGSGNTIYF.